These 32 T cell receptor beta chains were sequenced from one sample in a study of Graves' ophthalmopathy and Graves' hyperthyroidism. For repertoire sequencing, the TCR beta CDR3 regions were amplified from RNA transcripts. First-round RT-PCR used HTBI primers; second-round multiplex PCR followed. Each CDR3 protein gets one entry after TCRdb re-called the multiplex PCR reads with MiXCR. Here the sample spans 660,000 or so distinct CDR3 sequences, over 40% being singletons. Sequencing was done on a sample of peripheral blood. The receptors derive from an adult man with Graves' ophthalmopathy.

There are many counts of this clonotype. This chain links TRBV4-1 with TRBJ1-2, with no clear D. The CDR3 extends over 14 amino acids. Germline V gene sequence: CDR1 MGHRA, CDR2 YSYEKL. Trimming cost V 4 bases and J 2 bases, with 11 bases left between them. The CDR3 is CASSPPGRNYGYTF. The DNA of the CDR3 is TGCGCCAGCAGCCCCCCGGGCCGGAACTATGGCTACACCTTC.

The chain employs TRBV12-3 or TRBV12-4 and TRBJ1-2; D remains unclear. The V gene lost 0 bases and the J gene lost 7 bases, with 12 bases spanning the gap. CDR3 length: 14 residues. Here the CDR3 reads CASSLAQVDTGYTF. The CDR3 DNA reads TGTGCCAGCAGTTTAGCGCAGGTTGACACTGGCTACACCTTC.

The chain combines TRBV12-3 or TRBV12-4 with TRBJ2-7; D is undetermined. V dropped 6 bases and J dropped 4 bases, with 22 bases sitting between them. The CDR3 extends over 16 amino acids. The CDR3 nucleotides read TGTGCCAGCAGCTACCTGGTCCGACAAGGAATTTACGAGCAGTACTTC. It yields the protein CASSYLVRQGIYEQYF.

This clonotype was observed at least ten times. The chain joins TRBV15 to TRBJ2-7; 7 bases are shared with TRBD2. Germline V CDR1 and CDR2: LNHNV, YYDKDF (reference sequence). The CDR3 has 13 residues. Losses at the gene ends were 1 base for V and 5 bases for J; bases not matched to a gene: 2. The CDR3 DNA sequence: TGTGCCACCAGCAGAGGACTAGCCCACGAGCAGTACTTC. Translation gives CATSRGLAHEQYF.

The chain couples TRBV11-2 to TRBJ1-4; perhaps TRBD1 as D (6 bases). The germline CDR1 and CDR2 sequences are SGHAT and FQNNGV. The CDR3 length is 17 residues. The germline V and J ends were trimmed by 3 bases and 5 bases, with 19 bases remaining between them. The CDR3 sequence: CASSFFPKQGINEKLFF. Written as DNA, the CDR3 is TGTGCCAGCAGCTTCTTTCCAAAACAGGGCATCAATGAAAAACTGTTTTTT.

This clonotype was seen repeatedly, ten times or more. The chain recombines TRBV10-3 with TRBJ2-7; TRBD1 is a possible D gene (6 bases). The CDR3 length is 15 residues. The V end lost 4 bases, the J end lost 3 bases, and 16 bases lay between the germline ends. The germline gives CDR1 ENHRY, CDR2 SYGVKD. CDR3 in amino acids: CAISGGSTGSYEQYF. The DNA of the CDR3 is TGTGCCATCAGTGGGGGATCTACAGGGAGCTACGAGCAGTACTTC.

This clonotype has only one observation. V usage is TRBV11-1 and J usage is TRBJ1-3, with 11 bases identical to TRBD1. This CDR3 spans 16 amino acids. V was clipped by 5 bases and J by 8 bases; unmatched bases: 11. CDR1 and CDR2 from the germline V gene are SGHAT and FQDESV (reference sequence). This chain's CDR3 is CASSTGQGAHGYTIYF. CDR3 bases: TGTGCCAGCAGCACTGGACAGGGGGCCCATGGCTACACCATATATTTT. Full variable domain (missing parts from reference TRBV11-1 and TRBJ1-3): EAEVAQSPRYKITEKSQAVAFWCDPISGHATLYWYRQILGQGPELLVQFQDESVVDDSQLPKDRFSAERLKGVDSTLKIQPAELGDSAMYLCASSTGQGAHGYTIYFGEGSWLTVV.

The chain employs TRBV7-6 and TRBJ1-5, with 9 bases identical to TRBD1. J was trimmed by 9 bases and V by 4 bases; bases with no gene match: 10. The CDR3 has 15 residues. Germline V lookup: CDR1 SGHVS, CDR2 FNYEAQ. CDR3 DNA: TGTGCCAGCAGCTCAACCGGGACAGGGTACTGGCCCCAGCATTTT. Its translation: CASSSTGTGYWPQHF.

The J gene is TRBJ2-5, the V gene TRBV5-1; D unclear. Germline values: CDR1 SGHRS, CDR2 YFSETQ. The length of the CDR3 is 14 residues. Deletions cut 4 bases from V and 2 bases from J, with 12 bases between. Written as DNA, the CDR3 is TGCGCCAGCAGCGGGGATTTCCCTCAAGAGACCCAGTACTTC. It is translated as CASSGDFPQETQYF.

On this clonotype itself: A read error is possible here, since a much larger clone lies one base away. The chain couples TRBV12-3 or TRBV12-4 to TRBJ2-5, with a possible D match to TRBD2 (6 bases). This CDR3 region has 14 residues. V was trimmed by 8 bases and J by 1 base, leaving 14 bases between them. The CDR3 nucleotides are TGTGCCAGCTTGGGAGTGGGGGGCCAAGAGACCCAGTACTTC. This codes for CASLGVGGQETQYF.

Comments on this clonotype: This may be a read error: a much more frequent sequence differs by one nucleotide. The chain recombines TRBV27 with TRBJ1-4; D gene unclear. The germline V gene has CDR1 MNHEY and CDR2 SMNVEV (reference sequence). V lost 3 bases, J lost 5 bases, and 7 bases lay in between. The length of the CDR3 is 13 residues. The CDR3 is CASSFRENEKLFF. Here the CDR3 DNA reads TGTGCCAGCAGTTTCCGGGAGAATGAAAAACTGTTTTTT.

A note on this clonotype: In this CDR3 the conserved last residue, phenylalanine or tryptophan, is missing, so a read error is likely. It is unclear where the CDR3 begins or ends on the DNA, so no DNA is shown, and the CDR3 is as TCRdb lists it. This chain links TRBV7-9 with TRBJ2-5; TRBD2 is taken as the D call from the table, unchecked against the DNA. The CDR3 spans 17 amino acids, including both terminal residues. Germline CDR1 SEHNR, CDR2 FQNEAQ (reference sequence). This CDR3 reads CASSLDGRVAGGYTFGS.

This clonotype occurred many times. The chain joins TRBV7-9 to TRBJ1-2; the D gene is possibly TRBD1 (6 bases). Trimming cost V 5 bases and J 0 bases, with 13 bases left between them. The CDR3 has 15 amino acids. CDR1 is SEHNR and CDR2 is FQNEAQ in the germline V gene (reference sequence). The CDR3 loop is CASSPDRPPNYGYTF. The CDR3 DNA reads TGTGCCAGCAGCCCGGACAGACCGCCTAACTATGGCTACACCTTC.

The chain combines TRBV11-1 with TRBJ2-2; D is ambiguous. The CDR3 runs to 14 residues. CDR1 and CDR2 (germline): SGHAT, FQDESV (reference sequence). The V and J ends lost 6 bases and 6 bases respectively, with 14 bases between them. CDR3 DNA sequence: TGTGCCAGCAGTTACGCTCGCGTCTCCGGGGAGCTGTTTTTT. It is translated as CASSYARVSGELFF.

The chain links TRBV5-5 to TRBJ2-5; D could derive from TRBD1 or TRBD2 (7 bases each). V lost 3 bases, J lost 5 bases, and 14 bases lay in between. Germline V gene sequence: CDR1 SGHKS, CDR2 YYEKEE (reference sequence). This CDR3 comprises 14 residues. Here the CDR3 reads CASSSGGVAETQYF. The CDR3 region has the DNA TGTGCCAGCAGCTCAGGGGGGGTGGCGGAGACCCAGTACTTC.

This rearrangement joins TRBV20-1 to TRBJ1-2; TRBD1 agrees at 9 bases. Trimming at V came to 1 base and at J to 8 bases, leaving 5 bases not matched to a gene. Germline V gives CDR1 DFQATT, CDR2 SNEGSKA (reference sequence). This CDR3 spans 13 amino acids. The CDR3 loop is CSARADRGRGYTF. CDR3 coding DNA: TGCAGTGCTAGAGCCGACAGGGGGAGAGGCTACACCTTC.

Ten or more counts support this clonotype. The CDR3 protein is CASSLDRGRLGYTF. The CDR3 nucleotides are TGTGCCAGCAGCTTGGACAGGGGGCGACTTGGCTACACCTTC. The chain combines TRBV5-8 with TRBJ1-2; 9 nucleotides align to TRBD1. J lost 7 bases, V lost 0 bases, and 4 bases had no gene match. CDR3 length: 14 amino acids. Germline V gene data show CDR1 as SGHTS and CDR2 as YDEGEE.

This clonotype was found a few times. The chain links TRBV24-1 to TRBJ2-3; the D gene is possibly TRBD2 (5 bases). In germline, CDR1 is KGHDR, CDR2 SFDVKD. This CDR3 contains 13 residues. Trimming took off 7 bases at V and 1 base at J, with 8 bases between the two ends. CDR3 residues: CATSGVGTDTQYF. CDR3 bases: TGTGCCACCAGCGGGGTCGGCACAGATACGCAGTATTTT.

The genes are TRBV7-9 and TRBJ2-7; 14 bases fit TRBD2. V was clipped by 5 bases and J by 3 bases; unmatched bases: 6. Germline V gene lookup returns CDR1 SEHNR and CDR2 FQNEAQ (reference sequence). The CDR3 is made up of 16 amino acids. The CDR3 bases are TGTGCCAGCAGCCAACCCGGACTAGCGGGAGGCTACGAGCAGTACTTC. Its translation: CASSQPGLAGGYEQYF.

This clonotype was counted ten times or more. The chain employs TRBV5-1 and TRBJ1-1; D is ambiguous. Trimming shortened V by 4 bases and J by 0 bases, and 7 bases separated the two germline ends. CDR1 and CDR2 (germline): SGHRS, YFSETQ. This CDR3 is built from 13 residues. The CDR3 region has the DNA TGCGCCAGCAGCCCAGTAGTGAACACTGAAGCTTTCTTT. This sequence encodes CASSPVVNTEAFF. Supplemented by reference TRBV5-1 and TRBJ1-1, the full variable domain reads KAGVTQTPRYLIKTRGQQVTLSCSPISGHRSVSWYQQTPGQGLQFLFEYFSETQRNKGNFPGRFSGRQFSNSRSEMNVSTLELGDSALYLCASSPVVNTEAFFGQGTRLTVV.

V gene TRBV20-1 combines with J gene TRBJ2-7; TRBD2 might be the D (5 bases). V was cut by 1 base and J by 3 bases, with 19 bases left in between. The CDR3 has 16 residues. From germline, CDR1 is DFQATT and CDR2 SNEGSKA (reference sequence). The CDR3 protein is CSARGPEARGLYEQYF. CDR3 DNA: TGCAGTGCTAGAGGCCCCGAAGCGAGAGGGCTCTACGAGCAGTACTTC.

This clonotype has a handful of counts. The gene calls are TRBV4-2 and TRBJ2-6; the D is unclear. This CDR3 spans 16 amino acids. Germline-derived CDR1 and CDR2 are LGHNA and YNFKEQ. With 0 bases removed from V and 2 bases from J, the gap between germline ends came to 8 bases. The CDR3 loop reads CASSQDSNTGANVLTF. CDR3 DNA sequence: TGTGCCAGCAGCCAAGATTCTAACACTGGGGCCAACGTCCTGACTTTC.

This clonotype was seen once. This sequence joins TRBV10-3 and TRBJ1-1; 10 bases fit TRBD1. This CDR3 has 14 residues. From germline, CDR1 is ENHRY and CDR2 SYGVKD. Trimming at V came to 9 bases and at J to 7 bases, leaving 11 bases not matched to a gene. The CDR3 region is CAIPDRGVLGEAFF. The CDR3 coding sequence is TGTGCCATACCGGACAGGGGGGTTCTCGGTGAAGCTTTCTTT.

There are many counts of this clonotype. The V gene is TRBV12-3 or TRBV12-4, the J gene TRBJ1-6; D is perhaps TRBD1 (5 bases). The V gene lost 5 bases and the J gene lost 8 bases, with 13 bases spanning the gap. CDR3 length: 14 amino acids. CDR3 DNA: TGTGCCAGCAGTAGGCGGGGGGGGGATTCACCCCTCCACTTT. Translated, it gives CASSRRGGDSPLHF.

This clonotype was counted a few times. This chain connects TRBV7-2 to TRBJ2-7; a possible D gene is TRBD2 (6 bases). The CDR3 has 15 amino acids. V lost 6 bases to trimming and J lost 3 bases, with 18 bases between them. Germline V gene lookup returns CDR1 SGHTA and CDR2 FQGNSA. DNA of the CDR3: TGTGCCAGCAGTCCAGATCCTAGCGTAGTCTACGAGCAGTACTTC. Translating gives CASSPDPSVVYEQYF.

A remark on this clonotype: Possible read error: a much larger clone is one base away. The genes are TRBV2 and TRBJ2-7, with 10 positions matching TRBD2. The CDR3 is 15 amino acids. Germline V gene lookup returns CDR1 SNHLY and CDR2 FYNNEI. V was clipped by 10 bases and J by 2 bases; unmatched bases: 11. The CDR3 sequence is CANKLLAGKTYEQYF. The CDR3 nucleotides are TGTGCCAACAAGTTACTAGCGGGAAAGACCTACGAGCAGTACTTC.

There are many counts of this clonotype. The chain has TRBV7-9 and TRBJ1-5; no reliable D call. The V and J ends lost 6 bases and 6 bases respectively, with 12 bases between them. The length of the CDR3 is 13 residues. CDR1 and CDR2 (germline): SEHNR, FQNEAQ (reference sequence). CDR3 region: CASSSSPGQPQHF. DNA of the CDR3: TGTGCCAGCAGTTCCAGCCCGGGTCAGCCCCAGCATTTT.

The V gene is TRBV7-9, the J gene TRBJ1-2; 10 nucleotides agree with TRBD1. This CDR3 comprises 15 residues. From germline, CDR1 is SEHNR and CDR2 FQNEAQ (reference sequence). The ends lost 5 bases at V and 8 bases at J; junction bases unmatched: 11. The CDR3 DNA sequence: TGTGCCAGCAGCACCAAGACAGGGGGCGCCTACGGCTACACCTTC. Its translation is CASSTKTGGAYGYTF.

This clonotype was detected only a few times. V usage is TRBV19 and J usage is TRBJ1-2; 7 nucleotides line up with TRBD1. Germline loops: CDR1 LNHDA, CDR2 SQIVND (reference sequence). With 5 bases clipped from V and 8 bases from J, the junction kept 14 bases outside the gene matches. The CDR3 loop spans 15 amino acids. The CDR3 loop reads CASSPQTGTKRGYTF. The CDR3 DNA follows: TGTGCCAGTAGTCCTCAGACAGGGACTAAACGAGGCTACACCTTC.

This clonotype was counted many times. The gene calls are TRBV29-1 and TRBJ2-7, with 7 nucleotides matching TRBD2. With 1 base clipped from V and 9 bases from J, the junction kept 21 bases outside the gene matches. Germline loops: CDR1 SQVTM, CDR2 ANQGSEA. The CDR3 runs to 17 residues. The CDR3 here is CSVEGWSSGIRLSGQYF. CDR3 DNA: TGCAGCGTTGAAGGATGGTCTAGCGGAATTCGGTTAAGCGGGCAGTACTTC.

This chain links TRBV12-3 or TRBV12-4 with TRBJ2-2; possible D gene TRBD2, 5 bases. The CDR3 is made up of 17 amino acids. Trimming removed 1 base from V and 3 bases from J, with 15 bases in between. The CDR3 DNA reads TGTGCCAGCAGTTTAGGGTCGCGGCGGAGGTACACCGGGGAGCTGTTTTTT. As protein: CASSLGSRRRYTGELFF.

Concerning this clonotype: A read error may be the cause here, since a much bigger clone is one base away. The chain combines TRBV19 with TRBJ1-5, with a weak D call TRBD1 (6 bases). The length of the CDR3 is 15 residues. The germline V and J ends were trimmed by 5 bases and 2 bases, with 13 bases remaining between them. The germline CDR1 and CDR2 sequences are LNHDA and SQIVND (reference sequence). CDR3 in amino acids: CASSGAGEGNQPQHF. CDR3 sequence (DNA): TGTGCCAGTAGTGGGGCAGGGGAAGGCAATCAGCCCCAGCATTTT.